The 4 T cell receptor beta chains presented below share a single source sample, sequenced in a study of shared clonotypes between healthy human individuals. Repertoires were generated with immunoSEQ multiplex PCR, while TCRdb's copy carries only in-frame clones and drops some. The data show about 870,000 clones, about 92% seen once. The naive CD8 fraction comprised CD45RO-negative cells positively selected for CCR7 and excluded terminally differentiated effector memory CD45RA+ cells. The sample comprised naive CD8+ T cells sorted from blood. These TCRs come from a man aged 25-45 years in good health.

The chain is built from TRBV5-6 and TRBJ2-3; D is unresolved. The V gene lost 4 bases and the J gene lost 2 bases, with 14 bases spanning the gap. The CDR3 covers 15 residues. Germline V gene sequence: CDR1 SGHDT, CDR2 YYEEEE. CDR3 amino acids: CASSTLIEITDTQYF. DNA of the CDR3: TGTGCCAGCAGCACCCTGATAGAGATCACAGATACGCAGTATTTT.

V and J are TRBV2 and TRBJ2-7; 7 bases are shared with TRBD1. The V and J ends lost 10 bases and 0 bases, in that order; junction bases with no gene match: 6. Germline V gene data show CDR1 as SNHLY and CDR2 as FYNNEI. The CDR3 has 13 residues. The CDR3 bases are TGTGCCATTACGACAGGGTACTCCTACGAGCAGTACTTC. This encodes CAITTGYSYEQYF. Full variable domain (remainder filled in from reference TRBV2 and TRBJ2-7): EPEVTQTPSHQVTQMGQEVILRCVPISNHLYFYWYRQILGQKVEFLVSFYNNEISEKSEIFDDQFSVERPDGSNFTLKIRSTKLEDSAMYFCAITTGYSYEQYFGPGTRLTVT.

The chain joins TRBV28 to TRBJ2-7; TRBD2 might be the D (5 bases). The germline V gene encodes CDR1 MDHEN and CDR2 SYDVKM. Trimming stripped 5 bases from V and 0 bases from J, with 14 bases between. The CDR3 consists of 15 residues. The CDR3 here is CASSLGGGSSYEQYF. The DNA of the CDR3 is TGTGCCAGCAGTCTCGGAGGCGGTAGCTCCTACGAGCAGTACTTC. The complete variable domain, with remaining parts taken from reference TRBV28 and TRBJ2-7, reads DVKVTQSSRYLVKRTGEKVFLECVQDMDHENMFWYRQDPGLGLRLIYFSYDVKMKEKGDIPEGYSVSREKKERFSLILESASTNQTSMYLCASSLGGGSSYEQYFGPGTRLTVT.

The gene calls are TRBV10-2 and TRBJ2-4; the match to TRBD2 covers 7 bases. This CDR3 contains 15 residues. The V gene's germline CDR1 is WSHSY and CDR2 SAAADI. J gave up 6 bases and V 2 bases, and 7 bases lay outside the gene matches. In DNA, the CDR3 is TGCGCCAGCAGTGAGAATAGCGGGCGTCCAAACATTCAGTACTTC. Translating gives CASSENSGRPNIQYF.